The present T cell receptor beta chain was sequenced within a study of T cells in Graves' hyperthyroidism and ophthalmopathy. Study at large: Blood from the periphery was taken at initial diagnosis, before any treatment. Study-level findings and limits: Stable hyperthyroidism was separated from ophthalmopathy by a model based on 13 V-J features.

This clonotype has only a few counts. Antigen: not known. Trimming took 4 bases from V and 0 from J, leaving 10 bases between them. CDR3 length: 15 amino acids. Germline V gene sequence: CDR1 LNHDA, CDR2 SQIVND (reference sequence). There were TCR beta CDR3 regions amplified from RNA transcripts. First-round RT-PCR of the TCR CDR3 relied on the HTBI primer set. Using its own MiXCR run on the multiplex PCR reads, TCRdb lists one record per CDR3 protein. The sample records 490,000 or so distinct CDR3 sequences, 20% to 25% being singletons. Sequencing was performed on blood. The source of this sequence is a woman in her 70s with Graves' ophthalmopathy. V and J are TRBV19 and TRBJ1-5; possible D gene TRBD1, 5 bases. For the CDR3, the DNA is TGTGCCAGTAGTAGCGACAGAAATAGCAATCAGCCCCAGCATTTT. Translating gives CASSSDRNSNQPQHF.